This TCR beta chain was obtained from a study of T-cell reconstitution after alpha-beta-depleted transplantation in children. Whole-study results and caveats: Some patients owed their high day-60 TCRbeta diversity to surviving recipient T cells and thymic progenitors. After one year, T-cell counts and TCRbeta diversity mostly came from new T cells.

Unique molecular identifiers tagged the TCRbeta library. One entry per CDR3 protein results from TCRdb running MiXCR on the PCR reads. Among about 600,000 distinct CDR3 sequences listed, 23% were seen once. This clonotype was seen at least ten times. No antigen is known for it. V shed 2 bases, J shed 6 bases, and the junction held 6 bases outside the gene matches. The CDR3 consists of 14 residues. V and J are TRBV12-3 or TRBV12-4 and TRBJ1-2; 7 bases fit TRBD1. This sample comprised PBMCs, mostly from graft donor cells, obtained 360 days after TCRalphabeta/CD19-depleted stem cell transplant. The sequence was collected from a boy in the first two years of life who had a stem cell transplant for acute myeloid leukemia, so the T cells may come from the graft donor. The CDR3 protein is CASSLLSRGNGYTF. In DNA form, the CDR3 reads TGTGCCAGCAGTTTATTGTCCAGGGGGAATGGCTACACCTTC.